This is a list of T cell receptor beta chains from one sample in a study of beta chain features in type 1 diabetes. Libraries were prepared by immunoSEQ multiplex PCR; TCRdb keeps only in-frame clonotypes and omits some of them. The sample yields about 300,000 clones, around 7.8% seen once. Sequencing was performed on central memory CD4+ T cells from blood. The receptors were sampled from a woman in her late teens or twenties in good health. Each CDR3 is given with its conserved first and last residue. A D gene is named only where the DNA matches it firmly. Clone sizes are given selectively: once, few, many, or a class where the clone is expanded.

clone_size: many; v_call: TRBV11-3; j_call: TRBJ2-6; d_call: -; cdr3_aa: CASNKRQTGANVLTF; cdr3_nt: TGTGCCAGCAACAAACGCCAAACTGGGGCCAACGTCCTGACTTTC
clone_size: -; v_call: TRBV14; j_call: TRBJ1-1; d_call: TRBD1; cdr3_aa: CASSRQGAGSGTEAFF; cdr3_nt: TGTGCCAGCAGCCGACAGGGGGCGGGAAGTGGCACTGAAGCTTTCTTT
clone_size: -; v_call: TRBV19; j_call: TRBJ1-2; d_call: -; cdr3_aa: CASRPASSYVNGYTF; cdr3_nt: TGTGCCAGTCGCCCCGCGTCCTCCTATGTCAATGGCTACACCTTC
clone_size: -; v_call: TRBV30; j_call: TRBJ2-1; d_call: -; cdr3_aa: CAWSYPRHQFF; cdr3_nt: TGTGCCTGGAGCTACCCTAGGCACCAGTTCTTC
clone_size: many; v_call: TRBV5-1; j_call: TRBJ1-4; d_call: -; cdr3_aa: CASSLSGSVDEKLFF; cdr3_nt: TGCGCCAGCAGCTTGAGTGGAAGTGTGGATGAAAAACTGTTTTTT
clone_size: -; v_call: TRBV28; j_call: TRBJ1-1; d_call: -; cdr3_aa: CASSSDGIRNTEAFF; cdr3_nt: TGTGCCAGCAGTTCGGACGGGATCCGAAACACTGAAGCTTTCTTT
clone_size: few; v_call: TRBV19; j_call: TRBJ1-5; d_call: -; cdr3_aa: CASKAGNQPQHF; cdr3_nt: TGTGCCAGTAAAGCAGGGAATCAGCCCCAGCATTTT
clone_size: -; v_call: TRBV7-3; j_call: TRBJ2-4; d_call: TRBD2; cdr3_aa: CASSYGEGRAKNIQYF; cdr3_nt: TGTGCCAGCAGCTACGGGGAGGGGAGAGCCAAAAACATTCAGTACTTC
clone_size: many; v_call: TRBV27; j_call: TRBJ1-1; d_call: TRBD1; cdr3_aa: CASSRQGRTEAFF; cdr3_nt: TGTGCCAGCAGTCGACAGGGACGAACTGAAGCTTTCTTT
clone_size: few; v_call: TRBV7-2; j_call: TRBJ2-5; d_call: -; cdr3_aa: CASSLGLAGETQYF; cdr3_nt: TGTGCCAGCAGCTTAGGGCTAGCCGGGGAGACCCAGTACTTC
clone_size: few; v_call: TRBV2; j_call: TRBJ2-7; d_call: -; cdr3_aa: CASGRGALQSEQYF; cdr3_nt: TGTGCCAGCGGAAGAGGGGCGCTCCAATCGGAGCAGTACTTC
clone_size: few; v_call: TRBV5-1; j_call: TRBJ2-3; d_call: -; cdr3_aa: CASRVNTDTQYF; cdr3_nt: TGCGCCAGCAGGGTAAACACAGATACGCAGTATTTT
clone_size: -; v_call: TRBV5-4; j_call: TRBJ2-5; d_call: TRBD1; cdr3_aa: CASSLGQNQETQYF; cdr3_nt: TGTGCCAGCAGCCTGGGACAGAACCAAGAGACCCAGTACTTC
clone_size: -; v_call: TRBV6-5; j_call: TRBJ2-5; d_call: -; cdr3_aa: CASSHTGSPQETQYF; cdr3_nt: TGTGCCAGCAGTCACACAGGGTCCCCACAAGAGACCCAGTACTTC
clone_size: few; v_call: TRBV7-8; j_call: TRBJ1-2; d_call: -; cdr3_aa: CASSAQDSSRGYTF; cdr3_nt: TGTGCCAGCAGCGCCCAAGACAGTTCCCGCGGCTACACCTTC
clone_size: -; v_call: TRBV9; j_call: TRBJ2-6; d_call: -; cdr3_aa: CASSRASGANVLTF; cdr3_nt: TGTGCCAGCAGCAGGGCCTCTGGGGCCAACGTCCTGACTTTC
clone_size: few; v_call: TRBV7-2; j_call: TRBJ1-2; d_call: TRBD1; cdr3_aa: CASSHTGGRGNYGYTF; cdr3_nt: TGTGCCAGCAGCCACACAGGGGGCCGGGGTAACTATGGCTACACCTTC
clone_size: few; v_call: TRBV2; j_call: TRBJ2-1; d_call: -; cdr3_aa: CASKQTGNLNNEQFF; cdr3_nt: TGTGCCAGCAAGCAGACTGGGAATCTTAACAATGAGCAGTTCTTC
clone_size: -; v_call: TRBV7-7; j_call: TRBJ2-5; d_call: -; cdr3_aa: CASGSRETQYF; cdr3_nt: TGTGCTAGCGGCAGTAGGGAGACCCAGTACTTC
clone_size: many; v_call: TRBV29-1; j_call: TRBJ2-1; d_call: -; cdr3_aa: CSVLRDQANHEQFF; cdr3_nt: TGCAGCGTGCTCCGGGACCAAGCCAACCATGAGCAGTTCTTC
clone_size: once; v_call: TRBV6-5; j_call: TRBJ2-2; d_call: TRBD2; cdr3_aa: CASSYGLAGATGELFF; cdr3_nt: TGTGCCAGCAGTTACGGACTAGCGGGGGCAACCGGGGAGCTGTTTTTT
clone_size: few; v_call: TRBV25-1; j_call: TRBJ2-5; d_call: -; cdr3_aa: CASSPNRETQYF; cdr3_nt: TGTGCCAGCAGTCCCAACAGGGAGACCCAGTACTTC
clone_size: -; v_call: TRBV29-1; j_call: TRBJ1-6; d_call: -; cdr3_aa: CSVEGSRGILHF; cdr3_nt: TGCAGCGTTGAAGGTTCCCGGGGGATCCTCCACTTT
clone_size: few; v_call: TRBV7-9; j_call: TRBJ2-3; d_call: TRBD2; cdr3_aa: CASSSLAGGRGTDTQYF; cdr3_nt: TGTGCCAGCAGCTCCTTAGCGGGGGGGCGTGGCACAGATACGCAGTATTTT
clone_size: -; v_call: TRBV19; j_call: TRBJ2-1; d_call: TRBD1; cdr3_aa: CASSPGGSYNEQFF; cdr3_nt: TGTGCCAGTAGCCCAGGGGGCTCCTACAATGAGCAGTTCTTC
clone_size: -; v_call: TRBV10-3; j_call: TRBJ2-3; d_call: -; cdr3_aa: CASLHRNTDTQYF; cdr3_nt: TGTGCCAGTCTACACCGAAACACAGATACGCAGTATTTT
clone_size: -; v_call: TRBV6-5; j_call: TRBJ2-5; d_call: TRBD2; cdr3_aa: CASSYSGLAETQYF; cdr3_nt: TGTGCCAGCAGTTACTCGGGACTAGCAGAGACCCAGTACTTC
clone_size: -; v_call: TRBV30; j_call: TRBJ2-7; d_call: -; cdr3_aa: CAWRKPGHNTYEQYF; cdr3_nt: TGTGCCTGGAGGAAACCGGGGCACAATACCTACGAGCAGTACTTC
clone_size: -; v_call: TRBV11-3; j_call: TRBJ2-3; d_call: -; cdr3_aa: CASSSSSRGIDTQYF; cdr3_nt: TGTGCCAGCAGCTCCTCTAGCAGAGGTATAGATACGCAGTATTTT
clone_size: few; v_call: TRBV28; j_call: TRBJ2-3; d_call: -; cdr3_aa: CASSAQLTQYF; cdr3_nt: TGTGCCAGCAGTGCGCAATTGACGCAGTATTTT
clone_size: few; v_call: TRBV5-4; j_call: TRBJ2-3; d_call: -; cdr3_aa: CASSWDGAGTDTQYF; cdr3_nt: TGTGCCAGCAGCTGGGATGGCGCCGGCACAGATACGCAGTATTTT
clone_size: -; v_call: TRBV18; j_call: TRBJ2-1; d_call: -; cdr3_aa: CASSPAGSGSNEQFF; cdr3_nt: TGTGCCAGCTCACCAGCAGGGAGTGGGTCAAATGAGCAGTTCTTC
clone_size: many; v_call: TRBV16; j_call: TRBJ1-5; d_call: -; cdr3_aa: CASSTHYRAGNSNQPQHF; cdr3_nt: TGTGCCAGCAGCACGCATTACAGGGCCGGGAATAGCAATCAGCCCCAGCATTTT
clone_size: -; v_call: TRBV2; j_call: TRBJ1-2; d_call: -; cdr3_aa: CASRRFRGYTF; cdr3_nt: TGTGCCAGCCGGAGGTTTCGGGGCTACACCTTC
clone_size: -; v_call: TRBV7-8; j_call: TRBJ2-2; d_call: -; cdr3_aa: CASSLLGGLTGELFF; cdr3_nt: TGTGCCAGCAGCTTACTTGGGGGCCTCACCGGGGAGCTGTTTTTT
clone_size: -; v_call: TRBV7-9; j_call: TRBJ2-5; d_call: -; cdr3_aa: CASSLARQGGETQYF; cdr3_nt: TGTGCCAGCAGCTTAGCGCGGCAGGGCGGCGAGACCCAGTACTTC
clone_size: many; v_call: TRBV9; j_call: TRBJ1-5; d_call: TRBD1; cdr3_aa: CASREGQGAGSNQPQHF; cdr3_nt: TGTGCCAGCAGGGAAGGACAGGGGGCTGGGAGCAATCAGCCCCAGCATTTT
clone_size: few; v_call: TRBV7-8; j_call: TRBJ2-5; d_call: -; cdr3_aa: CASSLSGYKETQYF; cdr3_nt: TGTGCCAGCAGCTTAAGCGGGTACAAAGAGACCCAGTACTTC
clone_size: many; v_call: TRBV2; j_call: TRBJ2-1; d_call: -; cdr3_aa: CASSKDRNEQFF; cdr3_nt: TGTGCCAGCAGTAAAGACAGAAATGAGCAGTTCTTC
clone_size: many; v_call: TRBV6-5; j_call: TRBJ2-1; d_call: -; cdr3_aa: CASSYSWTRSYNEQFF; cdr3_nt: TGTGCCAGCAGTTACTCGTGGACACGCTCCTACAATGAGCAGTTCTTC
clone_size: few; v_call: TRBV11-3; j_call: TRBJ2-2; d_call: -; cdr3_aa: CASSLDSLGTGELFF; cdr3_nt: TGTGCCAGCAGCTTAGACAGCTTAGGCACCGGGGAGCTGTTTTTT
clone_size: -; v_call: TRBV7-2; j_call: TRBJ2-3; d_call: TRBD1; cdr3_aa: CASSRGQADTQYF; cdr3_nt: TGTGCCAGCAGCAGAGGACAGGCAGATACGCAGTATTTT
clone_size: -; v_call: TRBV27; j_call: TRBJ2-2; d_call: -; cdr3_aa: CASGWQYGLNTGELFF; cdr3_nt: TGTGCCAGCGGATGGCAGTACGGGCTGAACACCGGGGAGCTGTTTTTT
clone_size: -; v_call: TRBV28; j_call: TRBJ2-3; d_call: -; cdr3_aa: CASTTGQSTTTQYF; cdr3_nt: TGTGCCAGCACCACCGGGCAGTCTACGACTACGCAGTATTTT
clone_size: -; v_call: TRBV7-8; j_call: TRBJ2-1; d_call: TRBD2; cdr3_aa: CASSFSGTSGKYNEQFF; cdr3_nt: TGTGCCAGCAGCTTTTCCGGGACTAGCGGGAAATACAATGAGCAGTTCTTC
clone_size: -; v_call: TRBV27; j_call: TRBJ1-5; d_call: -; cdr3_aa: CASSRDRTNQPQHF; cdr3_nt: TGTGCCAGCAGTAGAGACAGGACCAATCAGCCCCAGCATTTT
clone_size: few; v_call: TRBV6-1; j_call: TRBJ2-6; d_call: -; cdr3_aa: CASSVEVIRVSGANVLTF; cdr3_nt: TGTGCCAGCAGTGTAGAGGTGATAAGGGTCTCTGGGGCCAACGTCCTGACTTTC
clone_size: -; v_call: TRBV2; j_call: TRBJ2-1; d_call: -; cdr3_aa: CASSGQGAYNEQFF; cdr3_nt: TGTGCCAGCAGTGGTCAGGGAGCCTACAATGAGCAGTTCTTC
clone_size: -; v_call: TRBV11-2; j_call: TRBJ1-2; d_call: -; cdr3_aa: CASSVGREARGYTF; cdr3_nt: TGTGCCAGCAGTGTGGGTAGGGAAGCACGGGGCTACACCTTC
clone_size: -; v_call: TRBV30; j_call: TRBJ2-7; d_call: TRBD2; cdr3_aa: CAWTPLAGAYEQYF; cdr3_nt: TGTGCCTGGACCCCCCTAGCGGGGGCCTACGAGCAGTACTTC
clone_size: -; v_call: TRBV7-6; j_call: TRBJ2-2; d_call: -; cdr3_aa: CASSPTTTTGELFF; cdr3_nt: TGTGCCAGCAGCCCTACTACGACTACCGGGGAGCTGTTTTTT
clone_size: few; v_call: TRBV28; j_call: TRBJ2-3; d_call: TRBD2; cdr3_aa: CASTFSGSTDTQYF; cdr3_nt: TGTGCCAGCACCTTTAGCGGGAGCACAGATACGCAGTATTTT